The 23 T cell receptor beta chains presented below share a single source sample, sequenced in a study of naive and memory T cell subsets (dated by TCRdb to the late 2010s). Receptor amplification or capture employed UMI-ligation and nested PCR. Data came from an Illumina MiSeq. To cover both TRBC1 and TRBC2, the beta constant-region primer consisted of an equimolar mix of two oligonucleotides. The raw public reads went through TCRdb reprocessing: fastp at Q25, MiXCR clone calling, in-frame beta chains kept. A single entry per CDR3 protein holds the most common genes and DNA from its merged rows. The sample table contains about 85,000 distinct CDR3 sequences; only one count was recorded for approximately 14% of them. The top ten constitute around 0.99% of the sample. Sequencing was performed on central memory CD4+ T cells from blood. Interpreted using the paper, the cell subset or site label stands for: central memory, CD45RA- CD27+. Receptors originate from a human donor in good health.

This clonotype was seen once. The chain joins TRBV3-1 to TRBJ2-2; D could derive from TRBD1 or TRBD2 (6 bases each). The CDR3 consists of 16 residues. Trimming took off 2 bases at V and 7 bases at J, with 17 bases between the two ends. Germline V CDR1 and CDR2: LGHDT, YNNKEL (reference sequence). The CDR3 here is CASSQRGIQGNGELFF. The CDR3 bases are TGTGCCAGCAGCCAACGGGGGATACAGGGAAACGGGGAGCTGTTTTTT.

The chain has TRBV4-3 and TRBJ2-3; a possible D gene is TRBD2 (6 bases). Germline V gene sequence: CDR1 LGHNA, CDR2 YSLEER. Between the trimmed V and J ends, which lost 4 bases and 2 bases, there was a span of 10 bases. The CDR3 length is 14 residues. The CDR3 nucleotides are TGCGCCAGCAGCCGGGGGGAGGACACAGATACGCAGTATTTT. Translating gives CASSRGEDTDTQYF.

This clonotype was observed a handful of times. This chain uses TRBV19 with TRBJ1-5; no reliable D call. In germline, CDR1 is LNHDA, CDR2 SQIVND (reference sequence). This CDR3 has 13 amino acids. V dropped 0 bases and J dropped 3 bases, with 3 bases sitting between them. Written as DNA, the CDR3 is TGTGCCAGTAGTATAGATATCAATCAGCCCCAGCATTTT. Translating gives CASSIDINQPQHF.

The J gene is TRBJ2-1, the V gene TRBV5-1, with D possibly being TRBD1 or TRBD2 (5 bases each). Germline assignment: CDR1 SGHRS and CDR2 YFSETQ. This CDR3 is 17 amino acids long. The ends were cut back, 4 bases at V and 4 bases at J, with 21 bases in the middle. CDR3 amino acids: CASSRTITGTSYNEQFF. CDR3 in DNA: TGCGCCAGCAGCAGAACGATAACCGGGACGAGTTACAATGAGCAGTTCTTC.

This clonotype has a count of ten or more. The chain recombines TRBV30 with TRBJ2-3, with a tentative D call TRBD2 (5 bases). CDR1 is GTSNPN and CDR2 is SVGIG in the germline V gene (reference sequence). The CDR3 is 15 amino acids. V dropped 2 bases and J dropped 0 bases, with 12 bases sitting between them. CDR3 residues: CAWSSGNPSTDTQYF. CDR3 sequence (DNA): TGTGCCTGGAGTAGCGGAAATCCTAGCACAGATACGCAGTATTTT.

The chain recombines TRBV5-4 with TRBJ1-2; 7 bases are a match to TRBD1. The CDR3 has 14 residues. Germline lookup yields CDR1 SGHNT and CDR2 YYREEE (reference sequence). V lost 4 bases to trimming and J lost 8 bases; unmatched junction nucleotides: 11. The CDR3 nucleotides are TGTGCCAGCAGCCGGCCCGAGGGGGCCGGAGGCTACACCTTC. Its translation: CASSRPEGAGGYTF.

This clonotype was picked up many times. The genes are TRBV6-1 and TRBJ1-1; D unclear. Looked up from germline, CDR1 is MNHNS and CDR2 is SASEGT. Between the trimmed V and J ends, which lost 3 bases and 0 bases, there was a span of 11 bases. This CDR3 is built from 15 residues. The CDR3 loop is CASSEAVGMNTEAFF. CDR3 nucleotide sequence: TGTGCCAGCAGTGAGGCAGTCGGCATGAACACTGAAGCTTTCTTT.

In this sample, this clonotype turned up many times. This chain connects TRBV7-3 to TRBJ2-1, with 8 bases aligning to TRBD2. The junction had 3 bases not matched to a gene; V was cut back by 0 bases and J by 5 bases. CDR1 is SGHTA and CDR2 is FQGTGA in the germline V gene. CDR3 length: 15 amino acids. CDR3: CASSLTSGAHNEQFF. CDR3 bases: TGTGCCAGCAGCTTAACTAGCGGGGCGCACAATGAGCAGTTCTTC.

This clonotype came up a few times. CDR3 nucleotides: TGTGCCTGGAGTGTAGGGGGGGGCAAAGCAAGGGATACGCAGTATTTT. Translating it yields CAWSVGGGKARDTQYF. The rearrangement links TRBV30 to TRBJ2-3, with D tentatively TRBD2 (7 bases). Germline V lookup: CDR1 GTSNPN, CDR2 SVGIG (reference sequence). The V end was cut by 0 bases, the J end by 6 bases, with 19 bases between. This CDR3 comprises 16 residues.

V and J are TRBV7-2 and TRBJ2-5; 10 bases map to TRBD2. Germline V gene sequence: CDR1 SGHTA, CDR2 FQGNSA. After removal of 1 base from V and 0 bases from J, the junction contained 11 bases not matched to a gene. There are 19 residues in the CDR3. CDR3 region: CASSLVGPSGSIYQETQYF. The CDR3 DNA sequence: TGTGCCAGCAGCTTAGTAGGGCCTAGCGGGAGCATCTACCAAGAGACCCAGTACTTC.

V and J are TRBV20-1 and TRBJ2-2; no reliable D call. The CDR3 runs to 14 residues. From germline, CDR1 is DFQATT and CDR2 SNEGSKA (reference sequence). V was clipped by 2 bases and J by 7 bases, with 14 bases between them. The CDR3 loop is CSARPHWQNGELFF. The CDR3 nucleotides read TGCAGTGCTAGACCTCATTGGCAAAACGGGGAGCTGTTTTTT.

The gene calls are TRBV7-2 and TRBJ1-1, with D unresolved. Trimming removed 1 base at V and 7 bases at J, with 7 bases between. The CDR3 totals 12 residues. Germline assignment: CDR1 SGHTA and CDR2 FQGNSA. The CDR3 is CASSLVGFEAFF. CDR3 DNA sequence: TGTGCCAGCAGCTTAGTCGGGTTTGAAGCTTTCTTT.

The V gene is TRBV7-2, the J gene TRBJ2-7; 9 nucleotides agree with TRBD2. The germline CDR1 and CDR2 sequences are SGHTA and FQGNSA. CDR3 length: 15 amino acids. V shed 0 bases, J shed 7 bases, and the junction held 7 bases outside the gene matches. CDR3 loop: CASSLALAGVAEQYF. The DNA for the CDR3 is TGTGCCAGCAGCTTAGCTTTAGCGGGAGTTGCGGAGCAGTACTTC.

CDR3 coding DNA: TGTGCCACCAGTGATGTAAACAGGGGGCGGGAGGAGCTGTTTTTT. Amino acid sequence: CATSDVNRGREELFF. The chain is built from TRBV24-1 and TRBJ2-2; 9 bases match TRBD1. The CDR3 has 15 residues. Germline CDR1 reads KGHDR; CDR2 reads SFDVKD. J lost 10 bases, V lost 3 bases, and 8 bases had no gene match.

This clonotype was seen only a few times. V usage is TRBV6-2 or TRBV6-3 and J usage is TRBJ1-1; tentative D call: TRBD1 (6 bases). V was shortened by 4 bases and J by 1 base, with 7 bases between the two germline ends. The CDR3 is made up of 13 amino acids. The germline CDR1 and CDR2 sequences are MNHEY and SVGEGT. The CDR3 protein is CASSWTENTEAFF. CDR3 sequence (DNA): TGTGCCAGCAGTTGGACAGAGAACACTGAAGCTTTCTTT.

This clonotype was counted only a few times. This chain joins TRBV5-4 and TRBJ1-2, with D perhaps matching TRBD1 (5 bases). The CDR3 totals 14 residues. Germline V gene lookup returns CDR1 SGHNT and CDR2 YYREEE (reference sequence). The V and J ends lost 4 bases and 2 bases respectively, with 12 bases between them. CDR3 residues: CASSPLQANYGYTF. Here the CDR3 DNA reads TGTGCCAGCAGCCCCCTACAGGCCAACTATGGCTACACCTTC. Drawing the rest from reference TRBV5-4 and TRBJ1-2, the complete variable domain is ETGVTQSPTHLIKTRGQQVTLRCSSQSGHNTVSWYQQALGQGPQFIFQYYREEENGRGNFPPRFSGLQFPNYSSELNVNALELDDSALYLCASSPLQANYGYTFGSGTRLTVV.

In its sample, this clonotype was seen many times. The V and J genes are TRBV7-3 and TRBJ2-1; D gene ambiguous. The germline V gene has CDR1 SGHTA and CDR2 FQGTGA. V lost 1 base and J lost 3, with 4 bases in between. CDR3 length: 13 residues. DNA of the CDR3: TGTGCCAGCAGCTTAAGCAGCTACAATGAGCAGTTCTTC. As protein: CASSLSSYNEQFF.

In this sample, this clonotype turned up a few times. The CDR3, as DNA: TGTGCCAGCAGTTTAGGAGATAGCGAGGAGACCCAGTACTTC. The encoded protein is CASSLGDSEETQYF. The chain uses TRBV12-3 or TRBV12-4 and TRBJ2-5, with a weak D call TRBD2 (5 bases). The CDR3 spans 14 residues. Between the trimmed V and J ends, which lost 1 base and 5 bases, there was a span of 11 bases.

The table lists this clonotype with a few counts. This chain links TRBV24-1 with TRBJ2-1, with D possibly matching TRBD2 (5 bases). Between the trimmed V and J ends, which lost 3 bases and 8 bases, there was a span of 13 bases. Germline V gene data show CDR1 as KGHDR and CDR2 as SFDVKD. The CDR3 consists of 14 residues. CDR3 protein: CATSDVGVVDEQFF. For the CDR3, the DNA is TGTGCCACCAGTGATGTGGGAGTAGTAGATGAGCAGTTCTTC.

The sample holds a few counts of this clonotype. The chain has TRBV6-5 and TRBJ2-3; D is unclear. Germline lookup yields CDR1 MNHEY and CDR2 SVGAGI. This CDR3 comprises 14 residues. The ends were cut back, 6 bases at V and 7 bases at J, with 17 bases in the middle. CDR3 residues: CASSPRSVQHTQYF. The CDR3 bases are TGTGCCAGCAGCCCCCGATCCGTCCAACATACGCAGTATTTT.

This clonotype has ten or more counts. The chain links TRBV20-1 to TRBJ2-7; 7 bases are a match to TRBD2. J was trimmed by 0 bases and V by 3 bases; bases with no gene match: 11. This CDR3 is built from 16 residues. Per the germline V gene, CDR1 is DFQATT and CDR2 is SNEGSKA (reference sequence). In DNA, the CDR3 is TGCAGTGCTAGGGTCACTAGCGCCCCGGGCTCCTACGAGCAGTACTTC. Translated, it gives CSARVTSAPGSYEQYF.

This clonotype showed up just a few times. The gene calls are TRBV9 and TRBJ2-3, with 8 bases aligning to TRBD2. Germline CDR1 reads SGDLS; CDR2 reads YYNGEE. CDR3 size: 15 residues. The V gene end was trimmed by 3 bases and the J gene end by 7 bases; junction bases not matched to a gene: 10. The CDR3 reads CASSAGGLDLNTQYF. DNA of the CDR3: TGTGCCAGCAGCGCGGGAGGGCTAGATTTAAATACGCAGTATTTT. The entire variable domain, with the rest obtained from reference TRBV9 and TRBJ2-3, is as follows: DSGVTQTPKHLITATGQRVTLRCSPRSGDLSVYWYQQSLDQGLQFLIQYYNGEERAKGNILERFSAQQFPDLHSELNLSSLELGDSALYFCASSAGGLDLNTQYFGPGTRLTVL.

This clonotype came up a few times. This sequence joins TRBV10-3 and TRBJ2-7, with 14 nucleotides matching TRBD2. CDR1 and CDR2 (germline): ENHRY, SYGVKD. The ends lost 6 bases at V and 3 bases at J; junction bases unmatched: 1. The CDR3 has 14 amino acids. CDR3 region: CAIRGLAGDYEQYF. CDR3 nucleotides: TGTGCCATCAGGGGACTAGCGGGAGACTACGAGCAGTACTTC.